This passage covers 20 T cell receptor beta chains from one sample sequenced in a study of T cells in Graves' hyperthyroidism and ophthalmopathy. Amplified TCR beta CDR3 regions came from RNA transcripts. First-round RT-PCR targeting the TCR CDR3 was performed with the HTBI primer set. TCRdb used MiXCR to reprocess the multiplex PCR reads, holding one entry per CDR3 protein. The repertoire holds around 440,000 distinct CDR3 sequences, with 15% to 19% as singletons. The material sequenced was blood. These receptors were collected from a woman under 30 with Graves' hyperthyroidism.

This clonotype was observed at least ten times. In nucleotides, the CDR3 is TGCAGTGCTATAAAAGTCCGGGCCACTAACTATGGCTACACCTTC. Its translation: CSAIKVRATNYGYTF. This chain uses TRBV20-1 with TRBJ1-2; the D is unclear. The CDR3 totals 15 residues. Germline CDR1 and CDR2: DFQATT and SNEGSKA (reference sequence). V was cut by 4 bases and J by 0 bases, with 15 bases left in between.

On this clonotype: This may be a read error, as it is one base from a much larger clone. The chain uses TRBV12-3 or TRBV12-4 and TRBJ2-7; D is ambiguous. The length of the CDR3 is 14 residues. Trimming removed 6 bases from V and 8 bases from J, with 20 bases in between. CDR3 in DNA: TGTGCCAGCAGCCCGGTTGCCCAACCTCTAAAGCAGTACTTC. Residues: CASSPVAQPLKQYF.

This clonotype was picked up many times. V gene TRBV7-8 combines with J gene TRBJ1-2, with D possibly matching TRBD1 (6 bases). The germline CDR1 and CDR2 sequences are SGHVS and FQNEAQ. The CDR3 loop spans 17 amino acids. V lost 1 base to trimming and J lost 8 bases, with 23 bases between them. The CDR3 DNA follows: TGTGCCAGCAGCTTAGTCCCTCCACAGGGTGGGTCGAGAGGCTACACCTTC. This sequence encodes CASSLVPPQGGSRGYTF.

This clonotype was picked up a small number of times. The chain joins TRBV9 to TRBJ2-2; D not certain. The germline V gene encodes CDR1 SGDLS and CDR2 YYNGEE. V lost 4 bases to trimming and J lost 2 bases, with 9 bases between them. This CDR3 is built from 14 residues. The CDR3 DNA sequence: TGTGCCAGCAGCTCCACCCCCAACACCGGGGAGCTGTTTTTT. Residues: CASSSTPNTGELFF.

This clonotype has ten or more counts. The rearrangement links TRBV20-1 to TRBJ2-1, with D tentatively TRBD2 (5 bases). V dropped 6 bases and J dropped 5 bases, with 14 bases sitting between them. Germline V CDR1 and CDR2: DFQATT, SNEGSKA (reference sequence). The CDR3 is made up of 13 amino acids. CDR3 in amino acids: CSAPWTVDNEQFF. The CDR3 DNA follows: TGCAGTGCCCCTTGGACTGTCGACAATGAGCAGTTCTTC.

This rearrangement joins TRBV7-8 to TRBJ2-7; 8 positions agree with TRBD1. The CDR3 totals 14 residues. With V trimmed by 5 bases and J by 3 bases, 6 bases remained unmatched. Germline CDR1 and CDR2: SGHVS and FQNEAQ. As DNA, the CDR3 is TGTGCCAGCAGCCCACTTGACAGGGGCTACGAGCAGTACTTC. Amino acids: CASSPLDRGYEQYF.

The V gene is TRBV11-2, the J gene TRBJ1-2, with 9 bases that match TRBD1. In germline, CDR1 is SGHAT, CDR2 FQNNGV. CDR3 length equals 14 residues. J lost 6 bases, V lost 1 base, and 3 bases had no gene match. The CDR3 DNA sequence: TGTGCCAGCAGCTTAGTCGGGGACAGGGATGGCTACACCTTC. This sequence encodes CASSLVGDRDGYTF.

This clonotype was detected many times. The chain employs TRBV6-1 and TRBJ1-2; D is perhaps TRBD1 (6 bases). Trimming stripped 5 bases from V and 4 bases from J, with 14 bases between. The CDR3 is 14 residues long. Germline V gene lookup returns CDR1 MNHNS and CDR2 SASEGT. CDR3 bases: TGTGCCAGCAGTTTTGGACAGAATCGCTATGGCTACACCTTC. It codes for CASSFGQNRYGYTF.

CDR3 residues: CASRQHTGIYEQYF. The CDR3 bases are TGCGCCAGCAGACAACATACAGGGATCTACGAGCAGTACTTC. The genes are TRBV5-1 and TRBJ2-7, with D perhaps matching TRBD1 (6 bases). The V end was cut by 5 bases, the J end by 3 bases, with 15 bases between. Germline V CDR1 and CDR2: SGHRS, YFSETQ. The CDR3 extends over 14 amino acids.

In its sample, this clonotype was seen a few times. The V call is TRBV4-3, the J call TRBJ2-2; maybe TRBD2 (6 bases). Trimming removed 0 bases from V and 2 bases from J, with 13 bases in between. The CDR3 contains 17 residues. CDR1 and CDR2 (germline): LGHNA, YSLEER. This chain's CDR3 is CASSQDNGGRNTGELFF. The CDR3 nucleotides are TGCGCCAGCAGCCAAGATAATGGGGGGAGAAACACCGGGGAGCTGTTTTTT.

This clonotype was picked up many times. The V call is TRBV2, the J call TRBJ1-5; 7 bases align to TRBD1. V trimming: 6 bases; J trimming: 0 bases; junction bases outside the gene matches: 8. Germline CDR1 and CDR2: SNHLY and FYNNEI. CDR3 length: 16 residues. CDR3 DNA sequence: TGTGCCAGCAGGGTCGCACAGGGGTATAGCAATCAGCCCCAGCATTTT. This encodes CASRVAQGYSNQPQHF.

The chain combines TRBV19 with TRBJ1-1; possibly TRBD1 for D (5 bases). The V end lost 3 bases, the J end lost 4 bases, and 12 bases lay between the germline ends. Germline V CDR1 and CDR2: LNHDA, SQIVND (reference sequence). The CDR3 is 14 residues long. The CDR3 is CASSIVGASTEAFF. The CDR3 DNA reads TGTGCCAGTAGTATCGTCGGGGCCAGCACTGAAGCTTTCTTT.

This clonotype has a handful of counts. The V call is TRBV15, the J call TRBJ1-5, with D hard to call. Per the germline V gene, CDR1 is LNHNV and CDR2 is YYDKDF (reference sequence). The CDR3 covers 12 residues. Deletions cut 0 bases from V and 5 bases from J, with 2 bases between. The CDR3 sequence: CATSREDQPQHF. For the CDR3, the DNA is TGTGCCACCAGCAGAGAGGATCAGCCCCAGCATTTT.

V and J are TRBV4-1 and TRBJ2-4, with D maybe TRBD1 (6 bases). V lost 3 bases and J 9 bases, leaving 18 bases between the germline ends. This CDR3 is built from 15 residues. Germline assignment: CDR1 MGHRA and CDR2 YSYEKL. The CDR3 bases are TGCGCCAGCAGCCAGGTACAAGGGGGTACGAGCATTCAGTACTTC. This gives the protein CASSQVQGGTSIQYF.

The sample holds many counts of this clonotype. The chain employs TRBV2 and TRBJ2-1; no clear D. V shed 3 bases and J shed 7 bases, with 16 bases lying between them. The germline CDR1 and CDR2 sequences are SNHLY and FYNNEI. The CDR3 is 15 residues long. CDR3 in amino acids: CASSDMAFESNEQFF. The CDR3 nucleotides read TGTGCCAGCAGTGATATGGCGTTTGAGTCGAATGAGCAGTTCTTC.

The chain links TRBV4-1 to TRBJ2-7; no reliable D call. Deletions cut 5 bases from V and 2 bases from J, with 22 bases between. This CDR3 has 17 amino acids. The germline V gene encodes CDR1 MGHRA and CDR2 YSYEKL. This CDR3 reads CASSYMALDAPTYEQYF. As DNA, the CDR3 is TGCGCCAGCAGCTACATGGCTCTGGATGCCCCGACCTACGAGCAGTACTTC.

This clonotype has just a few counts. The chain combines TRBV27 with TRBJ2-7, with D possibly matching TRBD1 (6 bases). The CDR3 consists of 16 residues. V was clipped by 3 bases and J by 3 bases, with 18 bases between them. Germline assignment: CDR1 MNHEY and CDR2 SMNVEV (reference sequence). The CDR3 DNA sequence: TGTGCCAGCAGTTTTTCCCCGTGGGGGCCGAACTACGAGCAGTACTTC. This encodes CASSFSPWGPNYEQYF.

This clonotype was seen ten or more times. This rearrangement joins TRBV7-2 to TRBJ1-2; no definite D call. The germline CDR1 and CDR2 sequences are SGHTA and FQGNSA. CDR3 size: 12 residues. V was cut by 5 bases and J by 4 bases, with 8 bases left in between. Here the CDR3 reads CASSPAAYGYTF. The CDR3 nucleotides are TGTGCCAGCAGCCCCGCTGCCTATGGCTACACCTTC.

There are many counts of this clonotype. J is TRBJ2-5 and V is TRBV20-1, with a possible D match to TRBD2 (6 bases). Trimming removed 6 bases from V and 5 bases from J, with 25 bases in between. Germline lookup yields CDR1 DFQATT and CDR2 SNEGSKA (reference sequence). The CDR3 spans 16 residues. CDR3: CSAVKVMRGLWETQYF. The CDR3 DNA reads TGCAGTGCCGTTAAAGTCATGCGGGGCTTGTGGGAGACCCAGTACTTC.

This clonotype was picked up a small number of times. CDR3 in DNA: TGTGCCAGCAGTCCCTCCGGGACAGATAATTCACCCCTCCACTTT. Translating it yields CASSPSGTDNSPLHF. This chain links TRBV27 with TRBJ1-6; 7 bases are shared with TRBD1. Germline V gene lookup returns CDR1 MNHEY and CDR2 SMNVEV (reference sequence). The CDR3 runs 15 residues. V trimming: 5 bases; J trimming: 5 bases; junction bases outside the gene matches: 6.